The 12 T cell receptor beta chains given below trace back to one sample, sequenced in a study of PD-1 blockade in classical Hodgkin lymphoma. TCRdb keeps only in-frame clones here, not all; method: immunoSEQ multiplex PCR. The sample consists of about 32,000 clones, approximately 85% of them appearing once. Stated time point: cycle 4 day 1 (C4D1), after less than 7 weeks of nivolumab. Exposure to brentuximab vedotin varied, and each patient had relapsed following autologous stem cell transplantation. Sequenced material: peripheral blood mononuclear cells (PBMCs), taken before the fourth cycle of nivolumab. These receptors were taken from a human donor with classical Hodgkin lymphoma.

The CDR3 DNA follows: TGCGCCAGCAGTATCGACAGGAGCTCCTACAATGAGCAGTTCTTC. Translation: CASSIDRSSYNEQFF. The chain carries TRBV4-3 and TRBJ2-1; TRBD1 is a possible D gene (6 bases). The V and J ends lost 6 bases and 0 bases respectively, with 12 bases between them. The CDR3 length is 15 residues. Germline V gene lookup returns CDR1 LGHNA and CDR2 YSLEER.

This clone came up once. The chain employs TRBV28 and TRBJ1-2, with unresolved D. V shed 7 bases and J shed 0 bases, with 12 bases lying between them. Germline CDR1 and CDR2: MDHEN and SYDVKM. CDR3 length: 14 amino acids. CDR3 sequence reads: CASNSGTANYGYTF. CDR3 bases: TGTGCCAGCAATTCAGGCACCGCTAACTATGGCTACACCTTC.

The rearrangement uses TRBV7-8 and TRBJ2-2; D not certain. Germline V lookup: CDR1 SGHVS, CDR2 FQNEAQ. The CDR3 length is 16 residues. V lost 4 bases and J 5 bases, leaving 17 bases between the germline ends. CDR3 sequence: CASSYQGSVGTGELFF. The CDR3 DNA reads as TGTGCCAGCAGCTACCAAGGATCAGTAGGAACCGGGGAGCTGTTTTTT.

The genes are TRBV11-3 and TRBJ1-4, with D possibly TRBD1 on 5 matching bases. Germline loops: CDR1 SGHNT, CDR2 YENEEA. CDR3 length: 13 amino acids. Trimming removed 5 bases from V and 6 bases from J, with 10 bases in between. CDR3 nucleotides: TGTGCCAGCAGCATTAGGGGTTATGAAAAACTGTTTTTT. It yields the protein CASSIRGYEKLFF.

CDR3 residues: CASGLATGGWYLLNTGAFF. CDR3 bases: TGTGCTAGTGGTTTGGCAACCGGGGGGTGGTACCTTCTGAACACTGGCGCTTTCTTT. The genes are TRBV12-5 and TRBJ1-1; a weak D match, TRBD1 (5 bases). Germline V CDR1 and CDR2: LGHNT, FRNRAP. V gave up 1 base and J gave up 11 bases, with 32 bases separating them. This CDR3 spans 19 amino acids. Supplemented by reference TRBV12-5 and TRBJ1-1, the full variable domain reads DARVTQTPRHKVTEMGQEVTMRCQPILGHNTVFWYRQTMMQGLELLAYFRNRAPLDDSGMPKDRFSAEMPDATLATLKIQPSEPRDSAVYFCASGLATGGWYLLNTGAFFGQGTRLTVV.

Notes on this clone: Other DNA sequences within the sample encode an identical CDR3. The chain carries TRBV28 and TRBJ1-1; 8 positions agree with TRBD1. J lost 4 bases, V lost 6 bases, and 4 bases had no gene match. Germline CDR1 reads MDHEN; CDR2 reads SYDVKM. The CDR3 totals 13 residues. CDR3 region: CASRPTGGTEAFF. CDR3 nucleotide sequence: TGTGCCAGCAGACCAACAGGGGGCACTGAAGCTTTCTTT.

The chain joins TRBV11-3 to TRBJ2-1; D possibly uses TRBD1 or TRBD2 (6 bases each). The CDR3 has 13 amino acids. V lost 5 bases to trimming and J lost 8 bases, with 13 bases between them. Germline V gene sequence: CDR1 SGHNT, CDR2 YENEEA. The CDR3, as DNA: TGTGCCAGCAGCAGGGGGAGGAGGGATGAGCAGTTCTTC. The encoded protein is CASSRGRRDEQFF.

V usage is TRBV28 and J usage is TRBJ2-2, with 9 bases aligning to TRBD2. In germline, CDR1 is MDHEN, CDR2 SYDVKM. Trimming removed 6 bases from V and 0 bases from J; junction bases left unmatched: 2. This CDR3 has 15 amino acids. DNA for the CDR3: TGTGCCAGCAGCCTAGCGGGACCGAACACCGGGGAGCTGTTTTTT. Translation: CASSLAGPNTGELFF.

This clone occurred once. The CDR3 bases are TGTGCCAGCAGACTGGCGAGGACGGCTAACTACGAGCAGTACGTC. It translates to CASRLARTANYEQYV. The gene calls are TRBV6-6 and TRBJ2-7; D remains unclear. This CDR3 is 15 amino acids long. Germline loops: CDR1 MNHNY, CDR2 SVGAGI (reference sequence). Trimming pared 6 bases from V and 3 bases from J, leaving 18 bases between.

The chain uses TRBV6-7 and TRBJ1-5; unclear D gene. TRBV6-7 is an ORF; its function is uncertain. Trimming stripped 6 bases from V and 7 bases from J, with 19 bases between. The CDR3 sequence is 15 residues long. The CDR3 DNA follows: TGTGCCAGCAGCCCGGGCGGGTCGAGAGGACAGCCCCAGCATTTT. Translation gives CASSPGGSRGQPQHF.

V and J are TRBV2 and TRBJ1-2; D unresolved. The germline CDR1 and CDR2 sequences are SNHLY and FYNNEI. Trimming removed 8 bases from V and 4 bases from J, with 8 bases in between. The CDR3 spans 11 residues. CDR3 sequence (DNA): TGTGCCAGCCCTGGGAGCTATGGCTACACCTTC. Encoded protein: CASPGSYGYTF.

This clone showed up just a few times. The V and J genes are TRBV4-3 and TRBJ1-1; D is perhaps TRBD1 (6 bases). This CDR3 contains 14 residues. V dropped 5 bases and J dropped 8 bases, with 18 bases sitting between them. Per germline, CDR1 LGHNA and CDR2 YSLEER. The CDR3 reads CASSSAQTGTEAFF. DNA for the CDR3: TGCGCCAGCAGCTCTGCGCAAACCGGGACAGAAGCTTTCTTT.